The clone carrying this T cell receptor beta chain was seen repeatedly, ten times or more. Trimming removed 5 bases at V and 0 bases at J, with 17 bases between. The CDR3 extends over 16 amino acids. In germline, CDR1 is DFQATT, CDR2 SNEGSKA (reference sequence). The data originate from a study of breast tumors, draining lymph nodes, adjacent tissues. Samples came from axillary lymph nodes draining the breast cancer. Using its own MiXCR run on the multiplex PCR reads, TCRdb lists one record per CDR3 protein. The sample consists of around 130,000 distinct CDR3 sequences, 21% of them appearing once. The source of this sequence is a female donor with breast cancer. Some clones in this sample may be carry-over from other donors' samples. This chain connects TRBV20-1 to TRBJ2-1; a weak D match, TRBD2 (6 bases). Sequencing was performed on axillary lymph node tissue. The DNA for the CDR3 is TGCAGTGCTCTTAGCGTCCTCGGGGGCTCCTACAATGAGCAGTTCTTC. Protein: CSALSVLGGSYNEQFF.